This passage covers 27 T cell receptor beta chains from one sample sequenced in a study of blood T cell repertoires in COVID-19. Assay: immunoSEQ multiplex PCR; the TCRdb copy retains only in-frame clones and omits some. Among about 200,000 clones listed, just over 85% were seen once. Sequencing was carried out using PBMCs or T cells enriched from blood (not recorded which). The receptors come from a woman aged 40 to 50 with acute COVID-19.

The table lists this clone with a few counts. CDR3 residues: CASSLSNRVNTGELFF. As DNA, the CDR3 is TGTGCCAGCAGCTTGAGTAACAGGGTGAACACCGGGGAGCTGTTTTTT. The chain recombines TRBV11-2 with TRBJ2-2, with D possibly TRBD1 on 6 matching bases. CDR3 length equals 16 residues. Germline lookup yields CDR1 SGHAT and CDR2 FQNNGV. The V gene lost 3 bases and the J gene lost 1 base, with 12 bases spanning the gap.

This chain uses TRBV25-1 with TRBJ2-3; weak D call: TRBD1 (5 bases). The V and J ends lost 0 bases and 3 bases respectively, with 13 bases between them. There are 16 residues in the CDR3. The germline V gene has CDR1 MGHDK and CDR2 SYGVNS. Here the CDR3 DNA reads TGTGCCAGCAGTGAATATAATAGGGGTTTGACAGATACGCAGTATTTT. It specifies CASSEYNRGLTDTQYF.

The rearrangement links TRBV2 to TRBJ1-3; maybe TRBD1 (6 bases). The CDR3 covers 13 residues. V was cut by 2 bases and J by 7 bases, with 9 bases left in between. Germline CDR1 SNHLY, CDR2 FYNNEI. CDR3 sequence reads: CASSERQGNTIYF. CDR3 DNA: TGTGCCAGCAGTGAACGGCAGGGGAACACCATATATTTT.

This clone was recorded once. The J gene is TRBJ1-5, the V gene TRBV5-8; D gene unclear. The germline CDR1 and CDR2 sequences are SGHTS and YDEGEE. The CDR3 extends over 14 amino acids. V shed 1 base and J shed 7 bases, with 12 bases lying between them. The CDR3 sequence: CASSLLGGLQPQHF. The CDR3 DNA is TGTGCCAGCAGCTTGCTAGGAGGGTTACAGCCCCAGCATTTT.

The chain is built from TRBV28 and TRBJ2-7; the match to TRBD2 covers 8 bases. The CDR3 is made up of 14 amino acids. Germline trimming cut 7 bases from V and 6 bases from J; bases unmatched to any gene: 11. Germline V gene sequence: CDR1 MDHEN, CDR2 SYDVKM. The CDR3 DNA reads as TGTGCCAGCACGCAGAGCGGGAGATTGCGCGAGCAGTACTTC. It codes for CASTQSGRLREQYF.

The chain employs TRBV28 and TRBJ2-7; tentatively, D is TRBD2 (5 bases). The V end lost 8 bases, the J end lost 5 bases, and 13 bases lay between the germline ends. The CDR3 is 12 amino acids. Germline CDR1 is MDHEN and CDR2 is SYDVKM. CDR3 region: CASVGKGHEQYF. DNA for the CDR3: TGTGCCAGCGTCGGGAAAGGTCACGAGCAGTACTTC.

The CDR3 loop reads CASSQGGAGGEAFF. The CDR3 region has the DNA TGTGCCAGCAGCCAAGGGGGTGCGGGGGGGGAAGCTTTCTTT. J is TRBJ1-1 and V is TRBV4-2; maybe TRBD1 (5 bases). The CDR3 covers 14 residues. CDR1 and CDR2 from the germline V gene are LGHNA and YNFKEQ. V lost 1 base to trimming and J lost 8 bases, with 14 bases between them.

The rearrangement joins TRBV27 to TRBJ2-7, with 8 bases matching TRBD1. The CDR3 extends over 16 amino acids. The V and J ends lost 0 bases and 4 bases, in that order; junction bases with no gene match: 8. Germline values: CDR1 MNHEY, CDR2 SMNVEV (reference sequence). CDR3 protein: CASSLSNWGQAYEQYF. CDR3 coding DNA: TGTGCCAGCAGTTTATCGAACTGGGGACAGGCATACGAGCAGTACTTC.

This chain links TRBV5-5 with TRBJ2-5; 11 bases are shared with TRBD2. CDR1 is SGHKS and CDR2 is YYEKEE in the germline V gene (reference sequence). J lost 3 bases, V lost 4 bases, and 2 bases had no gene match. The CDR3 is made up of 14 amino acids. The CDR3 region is CASSQLAGEETQYF. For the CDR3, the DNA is TGTGCCAGCAGCCAACTAGCGGGAGAAGAGACCCAGTACTTC.

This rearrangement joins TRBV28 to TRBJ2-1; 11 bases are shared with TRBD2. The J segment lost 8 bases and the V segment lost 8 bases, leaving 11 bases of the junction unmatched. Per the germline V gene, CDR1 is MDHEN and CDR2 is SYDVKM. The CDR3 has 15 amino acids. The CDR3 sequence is CASQRWTSGFDEQFF. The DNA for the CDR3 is TGTGCCAGCCAAAGGTGGACTAGCGGGTTTGATGAGCAGTTCTTC.

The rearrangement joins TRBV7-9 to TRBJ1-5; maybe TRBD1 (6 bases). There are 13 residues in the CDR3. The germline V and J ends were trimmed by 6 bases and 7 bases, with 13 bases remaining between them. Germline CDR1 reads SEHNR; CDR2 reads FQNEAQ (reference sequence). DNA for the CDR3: TGTGCCAGCAGTCCATACGGACAGCAGCCCCAGCATTTT. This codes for CASSPYGQQPQHF. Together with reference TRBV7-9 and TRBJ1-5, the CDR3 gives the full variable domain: DTGVSQNPRHKITKRGQNVTFRCDPISEHNRLYWYRQTLGQGPEFLTYFQNEAQLEKSRLLSDRFSAERPKGSFSTLEIQRTEQGDSAMYLCASSPYGQQPQHFGDGTRLSIL.

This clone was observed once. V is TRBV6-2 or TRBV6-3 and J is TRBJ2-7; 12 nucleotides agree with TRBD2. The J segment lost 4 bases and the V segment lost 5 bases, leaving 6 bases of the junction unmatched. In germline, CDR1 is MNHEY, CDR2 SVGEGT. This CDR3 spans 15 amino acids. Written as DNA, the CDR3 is TGTGCCAGCAGTAACACTAGCGGGAGGACGTACGAGCAGTACTTC. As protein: CASSNTSGRTYEQYF.

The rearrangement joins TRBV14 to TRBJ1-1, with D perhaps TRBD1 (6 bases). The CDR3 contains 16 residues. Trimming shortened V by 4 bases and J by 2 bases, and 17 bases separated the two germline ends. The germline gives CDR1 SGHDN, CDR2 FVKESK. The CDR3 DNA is TGTGCCAGCAGCCCCGGTGGCAGGGGCACTAACACTGAAGCTTTCTTT. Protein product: CASSPGGRGTNTEAFF.

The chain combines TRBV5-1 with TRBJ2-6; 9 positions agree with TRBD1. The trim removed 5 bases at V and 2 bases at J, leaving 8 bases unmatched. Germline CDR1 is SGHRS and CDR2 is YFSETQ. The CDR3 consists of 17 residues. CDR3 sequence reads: CASRSGTGRAGANVLTF. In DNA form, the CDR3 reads TGCGCCAGCAGAAGCGGGACAGGGAGGGCTGGGGCCAACGTCCTGACTTTC.

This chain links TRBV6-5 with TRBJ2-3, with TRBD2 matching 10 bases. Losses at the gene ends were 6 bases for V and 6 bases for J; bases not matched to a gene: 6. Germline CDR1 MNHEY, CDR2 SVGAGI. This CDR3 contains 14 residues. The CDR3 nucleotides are TGTGCCAGCAGGACTAGCGGGCGGAGGGATACGCAGTATTTT. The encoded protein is CASRTSGRRDTQYF.

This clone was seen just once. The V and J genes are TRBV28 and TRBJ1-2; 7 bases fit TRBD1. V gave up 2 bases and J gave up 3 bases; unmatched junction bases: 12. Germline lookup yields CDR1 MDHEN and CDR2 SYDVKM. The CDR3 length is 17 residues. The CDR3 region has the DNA TGTGCCAGCAGTTTACCCAACTCGGGGACAGCACACTATGGCTACACCTTC. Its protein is CASSLPNSGTAHYGYTF.

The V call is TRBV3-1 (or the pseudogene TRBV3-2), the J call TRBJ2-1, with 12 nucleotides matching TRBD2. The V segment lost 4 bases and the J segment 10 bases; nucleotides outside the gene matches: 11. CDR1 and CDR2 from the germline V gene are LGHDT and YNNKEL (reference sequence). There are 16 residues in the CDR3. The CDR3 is CASSLWTSGASGEQFF. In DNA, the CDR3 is TGTGCCAGCAGCCTATGGACTAGCGGGGCCTCAGGGGAGCAGTTCTTC.

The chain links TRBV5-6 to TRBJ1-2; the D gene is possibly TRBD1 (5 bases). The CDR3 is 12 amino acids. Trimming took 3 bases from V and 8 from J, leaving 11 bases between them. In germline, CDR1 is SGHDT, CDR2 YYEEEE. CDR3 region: CASSSAGSGYTF. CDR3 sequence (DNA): TGTGCCAGCAGCTCGGCAGGGTCGGGCTACACCTTC. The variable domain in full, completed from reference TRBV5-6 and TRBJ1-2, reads DAGVTQSPTHLIKTRGQQVTLRCSPKSGHDTVSWYQQALGQGPQFIFQYYEEEERQRGNFPDRFSGHQFPNYSSELNVNALLLGDSALYLCASSSAGSGYTFGSGTRLTVV.

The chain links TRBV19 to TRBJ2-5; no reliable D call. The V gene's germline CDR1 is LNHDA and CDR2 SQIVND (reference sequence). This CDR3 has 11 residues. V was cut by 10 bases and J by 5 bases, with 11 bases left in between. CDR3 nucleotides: TGTGCCACCCTAGGTGGTGAGACCCAGTACTTC. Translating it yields CATLGGETQYF.

CDR3 protein: CASSSNNQPQHF. Written as DNA, the CDR3 is TGTGCCAGCAGTTCCAATAATCAGCCCCAGCATTTT. The chain carries TRBV27 and TRBJ1-5; D gene uncertain. Germline CDR1 reads MNHEY; CDR2 reads SMNVEV (reference sequence). There are 12 residues in the CDR3. V lost 4 bases and J 4 bases, leaving 5 bases between the germline ends.

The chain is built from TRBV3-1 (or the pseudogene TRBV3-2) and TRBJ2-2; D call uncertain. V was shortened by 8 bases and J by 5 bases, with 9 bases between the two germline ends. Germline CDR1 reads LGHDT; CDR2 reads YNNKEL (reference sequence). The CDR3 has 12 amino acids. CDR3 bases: TGTGCCAGCTGGCAGGCGACCGGGGAGCTGTTTTTT. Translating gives CASWQATGELFF.

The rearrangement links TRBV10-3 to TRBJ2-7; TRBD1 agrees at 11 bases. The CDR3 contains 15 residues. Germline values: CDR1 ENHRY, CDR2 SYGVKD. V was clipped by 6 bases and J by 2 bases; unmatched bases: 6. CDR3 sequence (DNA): TGTGCCATCAGGTCCGGGACAGGGGGAACCTACGAGCAGTACTTC. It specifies CAIRSGTGGTYEQYF.

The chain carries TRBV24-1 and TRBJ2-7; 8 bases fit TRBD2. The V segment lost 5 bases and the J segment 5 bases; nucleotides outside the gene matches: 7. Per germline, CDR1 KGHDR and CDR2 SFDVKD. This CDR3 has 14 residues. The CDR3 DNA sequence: TGTGCCACCAGTGCCCGGGGGGGCTTAGACGAGCAGTACTTC. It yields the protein CATSARGGLDEQYF.

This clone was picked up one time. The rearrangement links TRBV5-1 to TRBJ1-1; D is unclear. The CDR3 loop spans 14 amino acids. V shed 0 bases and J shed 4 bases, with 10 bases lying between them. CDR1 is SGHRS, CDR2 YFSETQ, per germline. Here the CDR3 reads CASSLGSGGTEAFF. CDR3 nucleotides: TGCGCCAGCAGCTTGGGTTCGGGAGGCACTGAAGCTTTCTTT.

CDR3 in DNA: TGTGCCAGCAGTTTACCATGGAACACTGAAGCTTTCTTT. Encoded protein: CASSLPWNTEAFF. The chain couples TRBV28 to TRBJ1-1; D remains unclear. CDR1 MDHEN and CDR2 SYDVKM come from the germline V gene. V was shortened by 2 bases and J by 1 base, with 5 bases between the two germline ends. The CDR3 loop spans 13 amino acids.

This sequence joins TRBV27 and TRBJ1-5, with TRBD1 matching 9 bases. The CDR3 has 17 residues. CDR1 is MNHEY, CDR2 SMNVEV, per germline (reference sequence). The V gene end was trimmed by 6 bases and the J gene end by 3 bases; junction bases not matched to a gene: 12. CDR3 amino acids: CASSPTDRGLNNQPQHF. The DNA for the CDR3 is TGTGCCAGCAGCCCTACAGACAGGGGGTTAAACAATCAGCCCCAGCATTTT.

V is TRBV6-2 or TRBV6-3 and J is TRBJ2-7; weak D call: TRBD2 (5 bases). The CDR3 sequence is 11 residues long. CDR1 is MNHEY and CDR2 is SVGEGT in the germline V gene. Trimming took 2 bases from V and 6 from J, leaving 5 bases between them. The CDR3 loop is CASSYGGEQYF. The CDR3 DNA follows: TGTGCCAGCAGTTACGGAGGCGAGCAGTACTTC.